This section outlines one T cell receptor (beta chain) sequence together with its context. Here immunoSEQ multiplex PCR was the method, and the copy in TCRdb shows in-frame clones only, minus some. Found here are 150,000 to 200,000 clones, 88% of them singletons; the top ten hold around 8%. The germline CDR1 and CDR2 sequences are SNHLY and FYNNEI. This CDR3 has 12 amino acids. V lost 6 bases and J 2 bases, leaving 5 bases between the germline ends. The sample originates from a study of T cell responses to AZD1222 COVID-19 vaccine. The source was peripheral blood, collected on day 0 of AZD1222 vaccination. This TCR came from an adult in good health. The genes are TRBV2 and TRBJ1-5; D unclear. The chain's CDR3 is CASRGGNQPQHF. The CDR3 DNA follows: TGTGCCAGCAGGGGCGGCAATCAGCCCCAGCATTTT. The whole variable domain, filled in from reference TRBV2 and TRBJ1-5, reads EPEVTQTPSHQVTQMGQEVILRCVPISNHLYFYWYRQILGQKVEFLVSFYNNEISEKSEIFDDQFSVERPDGSNFTLKIRSTKLEDSAMYFCASRGGNQPQHFGDGTRLSIL.